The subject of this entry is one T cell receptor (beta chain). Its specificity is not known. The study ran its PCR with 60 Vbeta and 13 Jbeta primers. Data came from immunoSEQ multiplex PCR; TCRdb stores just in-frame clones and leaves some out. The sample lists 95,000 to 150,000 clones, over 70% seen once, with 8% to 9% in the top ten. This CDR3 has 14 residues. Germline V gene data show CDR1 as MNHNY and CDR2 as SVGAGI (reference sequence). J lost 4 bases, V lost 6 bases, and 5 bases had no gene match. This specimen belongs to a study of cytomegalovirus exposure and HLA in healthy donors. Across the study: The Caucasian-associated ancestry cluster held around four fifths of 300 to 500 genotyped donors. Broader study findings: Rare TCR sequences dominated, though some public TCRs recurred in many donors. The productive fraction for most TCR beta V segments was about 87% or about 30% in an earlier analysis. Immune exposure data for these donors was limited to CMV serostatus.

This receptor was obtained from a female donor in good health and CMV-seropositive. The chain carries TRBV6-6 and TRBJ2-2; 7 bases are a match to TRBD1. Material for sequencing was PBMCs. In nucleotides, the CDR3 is TGTGCCAGCAGAGACAGGGAAGGCACCGGGGAGCTGTTTTTT. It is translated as CASRDREGTGELFF.